Given below is one TCR beta chain in context. Its specificity is unknown. Amplification yielded TCR beta CDR3 regions, with RNA transcripts as the source. TCR CDR3 underwent first-round RT-PCR with the HTBI primer set. TCRdb reanalysed the multiplex PCR reads using MiXCR and keeps one entry per CDR3 protein. Among roughly 130,000 distinct CDR3 sequences, roughly 23% were seen once, and the ten largest hold 60% to 80%. The CDR3 is 15 amino acids. J gave up 6 bases and V 5 bases, and 11 bases lay outside the gene matches. This sample was included in a study of T cells in Graves' hyperthyroidism and ophthalmopathy. The study's findings and limits: Stable hyperthyroidism was separated from ophthalmopathy by a model based on 13 V-J features. The model predicted ophthalmopathy a median roughly 6.5 months before onset.

The sequence derives from a woman between 50 and 59 years old with Graves' hyperthyroidism that later progressed to Graves' ophthalmopathy. Sequencing was done on a sample of blood. V and J are TRBV12-3 or TRBV12-4 and TRBJ1-2; 8 bases match TRBD1. DNA for the CDR3: TGTGCCAGCAGTCCCCGGACAGGGCTGTACAATGGCTACACCTTC. It encodes CASSPRTGLYNGYTF.